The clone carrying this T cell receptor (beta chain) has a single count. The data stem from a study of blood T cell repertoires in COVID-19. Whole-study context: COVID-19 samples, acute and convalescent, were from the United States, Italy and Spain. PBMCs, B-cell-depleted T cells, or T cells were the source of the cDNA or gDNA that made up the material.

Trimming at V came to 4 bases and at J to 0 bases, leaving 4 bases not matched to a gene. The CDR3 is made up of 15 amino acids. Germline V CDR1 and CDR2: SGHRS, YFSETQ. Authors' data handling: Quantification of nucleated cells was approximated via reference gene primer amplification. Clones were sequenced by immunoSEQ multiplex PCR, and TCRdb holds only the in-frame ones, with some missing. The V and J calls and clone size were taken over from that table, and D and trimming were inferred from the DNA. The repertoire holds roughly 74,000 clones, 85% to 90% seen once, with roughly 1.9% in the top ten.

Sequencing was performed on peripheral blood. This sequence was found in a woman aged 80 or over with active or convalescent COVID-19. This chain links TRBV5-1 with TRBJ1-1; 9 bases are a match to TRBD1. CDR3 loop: CASSTGQGMNTEAFF. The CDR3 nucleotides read TGCGCCAGCAGCACGGGACAGGGAATGAACACTGAAGCTTTCTTT.